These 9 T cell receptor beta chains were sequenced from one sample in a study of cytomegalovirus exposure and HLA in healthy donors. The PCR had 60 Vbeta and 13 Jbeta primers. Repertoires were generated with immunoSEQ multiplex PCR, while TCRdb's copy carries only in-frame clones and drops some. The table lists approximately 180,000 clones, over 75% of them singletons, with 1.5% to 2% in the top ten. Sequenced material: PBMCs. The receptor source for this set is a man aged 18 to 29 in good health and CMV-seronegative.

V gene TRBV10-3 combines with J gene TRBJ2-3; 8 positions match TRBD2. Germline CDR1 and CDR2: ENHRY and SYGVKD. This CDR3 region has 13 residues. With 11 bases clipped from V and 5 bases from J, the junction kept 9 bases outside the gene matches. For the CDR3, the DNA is TGTGCCTCAGAAAGCGGGAGCCTAGATACGCAGTATTTT. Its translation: CASESGSLDTQYF.

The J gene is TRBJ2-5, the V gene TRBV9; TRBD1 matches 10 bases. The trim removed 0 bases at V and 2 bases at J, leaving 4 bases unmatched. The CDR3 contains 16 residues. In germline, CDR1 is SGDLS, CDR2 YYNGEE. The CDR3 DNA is TGTGCCAGCAGCGTAGCCGTGGGACAGGGGCAAGAGACCCAGTACTTC. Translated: CASSVAVGQGQETQYF.

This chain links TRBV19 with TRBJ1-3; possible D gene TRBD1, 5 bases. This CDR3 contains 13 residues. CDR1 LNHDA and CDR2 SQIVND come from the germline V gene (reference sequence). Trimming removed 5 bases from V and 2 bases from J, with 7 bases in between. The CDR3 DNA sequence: TGTGCCAGTAGTCGACAGCCTGGAAACACCATATATTTT. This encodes CASSRQPGNTIYF.

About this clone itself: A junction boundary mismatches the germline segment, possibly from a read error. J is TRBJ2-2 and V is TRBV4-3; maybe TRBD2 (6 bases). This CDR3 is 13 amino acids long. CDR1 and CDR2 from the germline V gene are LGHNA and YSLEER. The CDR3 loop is CASSQGGTGGLFF. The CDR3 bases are TGCGCCAGCAGCCAAGGCGGGACCGGGGGGCTGTTTTTT.

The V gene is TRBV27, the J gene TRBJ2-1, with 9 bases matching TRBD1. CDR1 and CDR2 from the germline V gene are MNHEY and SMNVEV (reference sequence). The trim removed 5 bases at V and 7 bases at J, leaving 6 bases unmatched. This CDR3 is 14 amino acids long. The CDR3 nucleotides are TGTGCCAGCAGTCCCGGACAGGGGACGAATGAGCAGTTCTTC. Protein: CASSPGQGTNEQFF.

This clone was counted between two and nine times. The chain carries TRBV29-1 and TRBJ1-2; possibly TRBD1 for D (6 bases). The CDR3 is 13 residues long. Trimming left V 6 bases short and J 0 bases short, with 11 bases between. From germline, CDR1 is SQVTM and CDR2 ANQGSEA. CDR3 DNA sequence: TGCAGCGTCCACAGGGAGTCTAACTATGGCTACACCTTC. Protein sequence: CSVHRESNYGYTF. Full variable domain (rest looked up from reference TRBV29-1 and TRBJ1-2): SAVISQKPSRDICQRGTSLTIQCQVDSQVTMMFWYRQQPGQSLTLIATANQGSEATYESGFVIDKFPISRPNLTFSTLTVSNMSPEDSSIYLCSVHRESNYGYTFGSGTRLTVV.

The CDR3 here is CASSLGGAGGPKTQYF. The CDR3 nucleotides are TGTGCCAGCAGCTTAGGAGGAGCGGGGGGCCCGAAGACCCAGTACTTC. The rearrangement joins TRBV7-2 to TRBJ2-5; TRBD2 aligns across 9 bases. The CDR3 extends over 16 amino acids. J lost 6 bases, V lost 1 base, and 9 bases had no gene match. Germline V CDR1 and CDR2: SGHTA, FQGNSA.

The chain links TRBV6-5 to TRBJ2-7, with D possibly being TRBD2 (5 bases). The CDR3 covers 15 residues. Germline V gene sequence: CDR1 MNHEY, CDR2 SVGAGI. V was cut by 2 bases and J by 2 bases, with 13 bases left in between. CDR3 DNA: TGTGCCAGCAGTTACACTTCCACCGGGACCTACGAGCAGTACTTC. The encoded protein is CASSYTSTGTYEQYF.

In DNA form, the CDR3 reads TGTGCCAGCAGCTCTCGGGATCCCCTAAGTGGCTACACCTTC. It codes for CASSSRDPLSGYTF. The chain links TRBV9 to TRBJ1-2, with no clear D. The CDR3 has 14 amino acids. In germline, CDR1 is SGDLS, CDR2 YYNGEE. Between the trimmed V and J ends, which lost 4 bases and 7 bases, there was a span of 17 bases.